This TCR beta chain came from a study of CD8+ T cells in alopecia areata (dated by TCRdb to 2016 to 2018). In terms of the full investigation: The study used high-throughput TCRbeta sequencing to examine T cell clonal expansion in alopecia areata, in both the C3H/HeJ mouse model and human patients. TCRbeta CDR3 regions were amplified by immunoSEQ multiplex PCR using 35 Vbeta forward and 13 Jbeta reverse primers. Scalp clonality was compared among normal scalp (n=4), patchy alopecia areata scalp (n=8), and alopecia totalis/universalis scalp (n=8). The RNA source kit depended on sample type: the PAXgene miRNA kit for fixed scalp, the miRNeasy kit for PBMCs, and the RNeasy kit for mouse skin. Human TCRbeta sequencing covered scalp tissue and sorted CD4+ and CD8+ peripheral blood T cells from patchy and totalis/universalis alopecia areata patients and healthy controls. Results and caveats for the whole study, not just this receptor: Shared TCR sequences between patients were less evident than in mice, which may be partly attributable to HLA diversity in the patient population. Unlike mouse skin, where gammadelta T cells dominate, normal human skin contains resident alphabeta T cells that get sequenced too, which complicates analysis of the scalp TCR repertoire. Higher clonality and more expanded CD8+ clones were observed in lesional scalp than in normal scalp, particularly in alopecia totalis/universalis, a finding suggestive of antigenic drive.

The germline V gene (reference sequence) provides CDR1 GTSNPN and CDR2 SVGIG. The CDR3, cysteine through phenylalanine, is 16 amino acids long. The retained sequence is limited to the CDR3, 48 bases, with the frame set at the first base. The junction carries 32 bases between V and J, which are trimmed by 5 bases and 15 bases respectively. Library prep was done by the immunoSEQ multiplex PCR assay. To provide template for TCR sequencing, every sample had RNA extracted and reverse transcribed into cDNA. SuperScript III was used to make first-strand cDNA, primed with a 2:1 mix of oligo-dT and random hexamers. Amplification bias was assessed with a synthetic immune receptor repertoire, and residual bias was removed computationally. The original pipeline was this. Raw reads were preprocessed to remove errors, and CDR3 was defined according to IMGT conventions as the region from the conserved cysteine to phenylalanine. Clonality was computed as 1 minus the Shannon entropy, with the entropy normalized by log2 of the number of productive unique TCRs. CD4 or CD8 identity of scalp clones was inferred by cross-referencing scalp TCRbeta sequences with sorted blood CD4 and CD8 repertoires. TCRdb retrieved this table from immuneACCESS and kept in-frame rearrangements only. Not all clones are present; in checked studies, unresolved V genes account for under half, and no reason is known for the remainder. V, J and clone size reflect that table, while D and trimming were determined from the DNA. The sample records tens of thousands of clones, roughly half of which are singletons. Approximately 5.3% of the sample rests with the top ten.

Worth noting for this clone: Its antigen is still unknown. No base quality values were provided; no much bigger clone lies one nucleotide off.

Lesional scalp punch biopsies and peripheral blood were collected from alopecia areata patients. After PBMCs were isolated by density centrifugation and stained for CD3, CD4 and CD8, a FACSAria was used to sort CD4+ and CD8+ T cells. As part of a multicenter biomarker study, untreated alopecia areata patients were recruited. Blood CD8+ T cells from about 5 biomarker-study patients were further sorted into NKG2D-low and NKG2D-high fractions. The source material was NKG2D-high CD8+ T cells sorted from blood. This sample's cell subset or site label indicates: sorted CD8+ NKG2D-high blood T cells. This clonotype was sampled from a human donor with alopecia areata. Recombination connected TRBV30 to TRBJ1-3, with the D gene uncertain. CDR3 region: CAWSFLGPDALETPYF. The sequenced DNA is TGTGCCTGGTCTTTCCTCGGACCCGATGCTCTGGAAACACCATATTTT. Supplemented by the reference TRBV30 and TRBJ1-3 proteins around the CDR3, the complete variable domain is SQTIHQWPATLVQPVGSPLSLECTVEGTSNPNLYWYRQAAGRGLQLLFYSVGIGQISSEVPQNLSASRPQDRQFILSSKKLLLSDSGFYLCAWSFLGPDALETPYFGEGSWLTVV.